Sequencing of this T cell receptor (beta chain) was carried out in a study of Graves' ophthalmopathy and Graves' hyperthyroidism. Study results and limitations: Most thyroid clonotypes with frequency above 0.001 were detected in blood too. The model's prediction of ophthalmopathy progression had approximately 71% sensitivity and 72% to 80% specificity.

CDR3 regions of TCR beta were amplified from RNA transcripts. RT-PCR was first run with HTBI primers, then multiplex PCR in a second round. MiXCR, run by TCRdb on the multiplex PCR reads, gives a single entry per CDR3 protein. The table lists hundreds of thousands of distinct CDR3 sequences, 22% of them singletons. Hyperthyroidism patients had new diagnoses, durations under 2 months, and ages of 18 to 65. Ineligible for inclusion were patients with other autoimmune diseases, uncontrolled infections, pregnancy or lactation. The germline CDR1 and CDR2 sequences are LNHNV and YYDKDF (reference sequence). The CDR3 has 13 amino acids. Trimming cost V 4 bases and J 2 bases, with 9 bases left between them. In this sample, this clonotype turned up many times. Its antigen is unknown.

The rearrangement uses TRBV15 and TRBJ2-7, with D unclear. The sequencing sample was made of peripheral blood. The source of this sequence is a woman aged 18-29 years with stable Graves' hyperthyroidism. Some clones in this sample may be carry-over from other donors' samples. The CDR3: CATSIGSTYEQYF. The CDR3, as DNA: TGTGCCACCAGCATAGGCAGTACCTACGAGCAGTACTTC.